The 21 T cell receptor beta chains below were found in one sample sequenced in a study of post-analysis software for immune sequencing data (dated by TCRdb to the mid-2010s). These receptors have no known antigen. The full study reports these points: Several TRBV segments, including TRBV5-6, TRBV5-1 and TRBV20-1, were significantly more frequent in patients than controls.

Libraries were constructed by PCR. Instrument on record: Illumina HiSeq 2500. To reduce PCR and sequencing biases, unique molecular identifiers were incorporated into the TCR beta cDNA libraries. The public reads were reprocessed in TCRdb via fastp at Q25 and MiXCR, keeping in-frame beta chains. Identical CDR3 protein sequences are pooled into one entry, listed with their most common genes and DNA. The table for this sample lists around 770,000 distinct CDR3 sequences; roughly 50% of them were counted only once. Approximately 4.4% of the sample belongs to the ten largest clones. The sequencing input was blood. The receptor source for this set is a girl between 5 and 17 years old with multiple sclerosis.

The rearrangement joins TRBV12-3 or TRBV12-4 to TRBJ1-5; 8 bases match TRBD1. The CDR3 consists of 14 residues. The V segment lost 6 bases and the J segment 2 bases; nucleotides outside the gene matches: 3. The CDR3 DNA is TGTGCCAGCAGGTCGACAGGGGGCAATCAGCCCCAGCATTTT. Encoded protein: CASRSTGGNQPQHF.

This rearrangement joins TRBV3-1 to TRBJ2-1; D unresolved. CDR3 length: 17 residues. Germline loops: CDR1 LGHDT, CDR2 YNNKEL (reference sequence). Deletions cut 0 bases from V and 0 bases from J, with 12 bases between. The CDR3 nucleotides read TGTGCCAGCAGCCAAGAGTTGGGCAGGCTCTCCTACAATGAGCAGTTCTTC. It is translated as CASSQELGRLSYNEQFF.

This chain uses TRBV12-3 or TRBV12-4 with TRBJ2-1; 8 bases line up with TRBD1. The CDR3 is 14 amino acids. The ends lost 8 bases at V and 8 bases at J; junction bases unmatched: 11. CDR3 nucleotide sequence: TGTGCCAGCCTTAGCCGGCAGGGGGCTCATGAGCAGTTCTTC. Translation: CASLSRQGAHEQFF.

V and J are TRBV6-6 and TRBJ2-1; 7 bases are a match to TRBD2. Trimming took 2 bases from V and 7 from J; bases not matched to a gene: 8. The germline V gene encodes CDR1 MNHNY and CDR2 SVGAGI (reference sequence). The length of the CDR3 is 15 residues. In nucleotides, the CDR3 is TGTGCCAGCAGTTACGCTAGCGGAGATTGGAATGAGCAGTTCTTC. It is translated as CASSYASGDWNEQFF.

This clonotype was seen a few times. The chain links TRBV6-5 to TRBJ2-7; 10 nucleotides match TRBD2. J was trimmed by 1 base and V by 0 bases; bases with no gene match: 9. This CDR3 comprises 18 residues. CDR1 and CDR2 (germline): MNHEY, SVGAGI. CDR3 bases: TGTGCCAGCAGTTACTCGGGGCTAGCGGGAGTACGGTCCTACGAGCAGTACTTC. Its protein is CASSYSGLAGVRSYEQYF.

This clonotype was seen a few times. The chain joins TRBV27 to TRBJ2-3; 12 bases map to TRBD2. There are 16 residues in the CDR3. Germline V gene lookup returns CDR1 MNHEY and CDR2 SMNVEV (reference sequence). Trimming cost V 5 bases and J 4 bases; bases outside gene matches: 7. The DNA of the CDR3 is TGTGCCAGCAGTCTAGCGGGAGGGAGCGCCCCAGATACGCAGTATTTT. Protein sequence: CASSLAGGSAPDTQYF.

The V gene is TRBV5-1, the J gene TRBJ2-1; possibly TRBD1 for D (6 bases). Germline assignment: CDR1 SGHRS and CDR2 YFSETQ. Trimming shortened V by 4 bases and J by 5 bases, and 16 bases separated the two germline ends. CDR3 length: 15 amino acids. The CDR3 protein is CASSGGDRRNNEQFF. Here the CDR3 DNA reads TGCGCCAGCAGCGGGGGCGACCGGCGGAACAATGAGCAGTTCTTC.

J is TRBJ1-5 and V is TRBV12-3 or TRBV12-4, with 9 bases aligning to TRBD1. Trimming removed 5 bases from V and 4 bases from J; junction bases left unmatched: 6. The CDR3 loop spans 15 amino acids. The CDR3 nucleotides read TGTGCCAGCAGTGGGGGGGGGACAGGGAATCAGCCCCAGCATTTT. This sequence encodes CASSGGGTGNQPQHF.

The chain has TRBV6-5 and TRBJ2-3; unclear D gene. This CDR3 has 13 residues. CDR1 is MNHEY and CDR2 is SVGAGI in the germline V gene. V was trimmed by 6 bases and J by 2 bases, leaving 9 bases between them. CDR3 nucleotides: TGTGCCAGCAGCCGGGTTGACACAGATACGCAGTATTTT. As protein: CASSRVDTDTQYF.

The V and J genes are TRBV20-1 and TRBJ2-7, with D unresolved. This CDR3 has 13 amino acids. Germline V CDR1 and CDR2: DFQATT, SNEGSKA (reference sequence). V dropped 3 bases and J dropped 2 bases, with 11 bases sitting between them. CDR3 region: CSARARSTYEQYF. The CDR3 DNA follows: TGCAGTGCTAGGGCCCGAAGCACCTACGAGCAGTACTTC.

The table lists this clonotype with a few counts. The CDR3 nucleotides are TGCAGCGTTGATCTCTCTAGCACAGATACGCAGTATTTT. Translation: CSVDLSSTDTQYF. This chain connects TRBV29-1 to TRBJ2-3; D is ambiguous. The CDR3 totals 13 residues. The V end lost 3 bases, the J end lost 0 bases, and 7 bases lay between the germline ends. Looked up from germline, CDR1 is SQVTM and CDR2 is ANQGSEA.

The chain joins TRBV5-1 to TRBJ2-1; D might be TRBD1 or TRBD2, each matching 5 bases. This CDR3 is built from 15 residues. Trimming took off 2 bases at V and 7 bases at J, with 16 bases between the two ends. Per germline, CDR1 SGHRS and CDR2 YFSETQ. The CDR3: CASSLPGLGKNEQFF. CDR3 DNA sequence: TGCGCCAGCAGCTTACCGGGGCTGGGGAAAAATGAGCAGTTCTTC.

The rearrangement joins TRBV3-1 to TRBJ2-3; the D gene is possibly TRBD1 (7 bases). CDR1 is LGHDT, CDR2 YNNKEL, per germline (reference sequence). The CDR3 sequence is 16 residues long. Trimming took 3 bases from V and 12 from J, leaving 25 bases between them. CDR3 nucleotide sequence: TGTGCCAGCAGCCATAGGGGGCGGGATGCACAAGAGACCCAGTATTTT. This gives the protein CASSHRGRDAQETQYF.

In this sample, this clonotype turned up a few times. The chain links TRBV20-1 to TRBJ2-7; D gene ambiguous. The CDR3 covers 13 residues. Trimming pared 4 bases from V and 4 bases from J, leaving 14 bases between. CDR1 DFQATT and CDR2 SNEGSKA come from the germline V gene (reference sequence). CDR3 bases: TGCAGTGCTACGTCCGGGTTTGGGTACGAGCAGTACTTC. This sequence encodes CSATSGFGYEQYF.

This clonotype was seen a handful of times. V gene TRBV10-3 combines with J gene TRBJ2-3; D not resolved. V dropped 0 bases and J dropped 3 bases, with 10 bases sitting between them. Germline-derived CDR1 and CDR2 are ENHRY and SYGVKD. CDR3 length equals 15 residues. CDR3 amino acids: CAISESRPRTDTQYF. CDR3 bases: TGTGCCATCAGTGAGTCTCGGCCCCGGACAGATACGCAGTATTTT.

The gene calls are TRBV11-2 and TRBJ2-1; D remains ambiguous. Per germline, CDR1 SGHAT and CDR2 FQNNGV. The ends were cut back, 5 bases at V and 0 bases at J, with 11 bases in the middle. The CDR3 loop spans 15 amino acids. This CDR3 reads CASSLGLNSYNEQFF. CDR3 in DNA: TGTGCCAGCAGCCTCGGGCTCAACTCCTACAATGAGCAGTTCTTC.

The J gene is TRBJ1-1, the V gene TRBV7-3; a weak D match, TRBD1 (5 bases). The CDR3 consists of 13 residues. Germline V CDR1 and CDR2: SGHTA, FQGTGA. Trimming removed 6 bases at V and 2 bases at J, with 10 bases between. CDR3 sequence (DNA): TGTGCCAGCAGGACCGGGACCAACACTGAAGCTTTCTTT. It yields the protein CASRTGTNTEAFF.

This clonotype came up a few times. The V call is TRBV29-1, the J call TRBJ2-7; D is perhaps TRBD1 (6 bases). This CDR3 region has 14 residues. Germline V gene lookup returns CDR1 SQVTM and CDR2 ANQGSEA. The V end was cut by 7 bases, the J end by 6 bases, with 22 bases between. CDR3: CSAKVQGGYGEQYF. The CDR3 coding sequence is TGCAGCGCCAAGGTTCAAGGGGGTTACGGCGAGCAGTACTTC.

CDR3 sequence: CSAQDPRQYEQYF. The CDR3, as DNA: TGCAGTGCACAGGACCCGAGACAGTACGAGCAGTACTTC. The chain is built from TRBV20-1 and TRBJ2-7; possibly TRBD1 for D (5 bases). In germline, CDR1 is DFQATT, CDR2 SNEGSKA (reference sequence). Trimming shortened V by 6 bases and J by 4 bases, and 16 bases separated the two germline ends. The CDR3 length is 13 residues.

The V and J genes are TRBV12-3 or TRBV12-4 and TRBJ2-7, with 13 bases lining up with TRBD2. There are 20 residues in the CDR3. V dropped 4 bases and J dropped 2; count of bases not matched to a gene: 17. The CDR3: CASSSEGPGLAGITAYEQYF. CDR3 coding DNA: TGTGCCAGCAGTTCCGAGGGACCGGGACTAGCGGGAATAACCGCCTACGAGCAGTACTTC.

The chain is built from TRBV27 and TRBJ1-5; possibly TRBD1 for D (5 bases). Germline V gene data show CDR1 as MNHEY and CDR2 as SMNVEV (reference sequence). The CDR3 covers 13 residues. Trimming cost V 2 bases and J 11 bases, with 13 bases left between them. The CDR3 bases are TGTGCCAGCAGTTTAAGGGACTCTCGGGCCCAGCATTTT. Translation gives CASSLRDSRAQHF.